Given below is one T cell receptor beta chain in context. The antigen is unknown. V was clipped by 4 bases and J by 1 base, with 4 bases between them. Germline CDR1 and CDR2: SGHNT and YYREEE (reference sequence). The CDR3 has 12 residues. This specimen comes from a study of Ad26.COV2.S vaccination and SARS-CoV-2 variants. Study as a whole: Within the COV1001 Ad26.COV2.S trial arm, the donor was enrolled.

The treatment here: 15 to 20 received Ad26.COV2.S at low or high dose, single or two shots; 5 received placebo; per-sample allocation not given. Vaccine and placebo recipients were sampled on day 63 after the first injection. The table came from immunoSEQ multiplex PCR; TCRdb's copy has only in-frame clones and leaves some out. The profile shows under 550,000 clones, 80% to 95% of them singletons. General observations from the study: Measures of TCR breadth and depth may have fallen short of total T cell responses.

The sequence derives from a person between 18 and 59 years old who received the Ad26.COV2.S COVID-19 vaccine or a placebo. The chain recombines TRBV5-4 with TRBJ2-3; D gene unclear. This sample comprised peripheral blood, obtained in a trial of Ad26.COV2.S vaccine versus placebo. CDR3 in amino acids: CASSRGTDTQYF. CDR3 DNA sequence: TGTGCCAGCAGCCGGGGCACAGATACGCAGTATTTT.